This TCR beta chain was retrieved from a study of T cell changes during pregnancy in multiple sclerosis. Germline loops: CDR1 MNHEY, CDR2 SMNVEV (reference sequence). V gave up 8 bases and J gave up 0 bases; unmatched junction bases: 4. The CDR3 has 14 amino acids. Produced via immunoSEQ multiplex PCR; TCRdb's table is partial and in-frame only. The sample records about 71,000 clones, more than 90% being singletons. The sequencing here drew on peripheral blood, taken in the third trimester of pregnancy. The chain has TRBV27 and TRBJ2-1, with 7 bases fitting TRBD1. The sequence derives from a female donor with multiple sclerosis, enrolled in a pregnancy study. The CDR3 loop reads CASVRGSSYNEQFF. CDR3 coding DNA: TGTGCCAGCGTCAGGGGGAGCTCCTACAATGAGCAGTTCTTC.